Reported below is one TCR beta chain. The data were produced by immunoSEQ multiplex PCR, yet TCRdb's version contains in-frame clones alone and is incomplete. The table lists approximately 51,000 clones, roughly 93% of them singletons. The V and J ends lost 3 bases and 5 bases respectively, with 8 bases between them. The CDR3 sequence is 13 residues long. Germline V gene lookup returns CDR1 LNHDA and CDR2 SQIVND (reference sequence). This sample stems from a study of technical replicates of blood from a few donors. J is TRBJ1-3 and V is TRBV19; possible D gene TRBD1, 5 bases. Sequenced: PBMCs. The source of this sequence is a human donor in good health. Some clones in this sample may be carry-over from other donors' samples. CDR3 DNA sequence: TGTGCCAGTAGTATGACAGATCGAAACACCATATATTTT. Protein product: CASSMTDRNTIYF.